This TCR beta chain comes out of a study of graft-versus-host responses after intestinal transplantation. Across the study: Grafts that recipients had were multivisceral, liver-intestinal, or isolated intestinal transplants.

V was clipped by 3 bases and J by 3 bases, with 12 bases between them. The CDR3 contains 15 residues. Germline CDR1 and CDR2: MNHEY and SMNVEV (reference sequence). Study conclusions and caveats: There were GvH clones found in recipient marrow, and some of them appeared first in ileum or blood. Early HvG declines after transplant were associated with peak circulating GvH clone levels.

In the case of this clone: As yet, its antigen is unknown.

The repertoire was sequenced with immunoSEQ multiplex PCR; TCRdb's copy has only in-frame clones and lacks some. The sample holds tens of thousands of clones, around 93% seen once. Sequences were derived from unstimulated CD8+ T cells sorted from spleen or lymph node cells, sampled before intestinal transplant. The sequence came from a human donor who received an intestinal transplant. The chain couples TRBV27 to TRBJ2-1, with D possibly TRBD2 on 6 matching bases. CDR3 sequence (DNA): TGTGCCAGCAGTTTTCCGACCGGGGGCTACAATGAGCAGTTCTTC. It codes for CASSFPTGGYNEQFF.